Listed below are T cell receptor beta chains from one sample, sequenced in a study of T cell repertoires in cytomegalovirus infection. Their target antigens are unknown. TCRdb processed the reads anew with MiXCR; each CDR3 protein has one entry. The sample has over 95,000 distinct CDR3 sequences, around 31% seen once. This specimen was CD8+ T cells from cultured PBMCs, taken from culture after CMV antigen stimulation. The receptor source for this set is a human donor in good health (CMV status not recorded). Some clones in this sample may be carry-over from other donors' samples. Each CDR3 is given with its conserved first and last residue. D genes are given only for firm matches. Clone size is given for some rows only: seen once, a few or many times, or a class if the clone is expanded.

J | size | D | V | CDR3 | DNA
TRBJ2-2 | - | TRBD2 | TRBV2 | CARTKSGGTGELFF | TGTGCCAGGACCAAAAGCGGGGGAACCGGGGAGCTGTTTTTT
TRBJ2-3 | many | TRBD2 | TRBV7-2 | CASSRPGLAGGDTQYF | TGTGCCAGCAGCCGTCCGGGACTAGCGGGGGGAGATACGCAGTATTTT
TRBJ2-1 | - | TRBD2 | TRBV7-6 | CASSLGPPRAGGQNEQFF | TGTGCCAGCAGCTTAGGGCCCCCCCGCGCGGGGGGGCAGAATGAGCAGTTCTTC
TRBJ2-7 | - | - | TRBV7-6 | CASSLGQDSYEQYF | TGTGCCAGCAGCTTAGGACAGGACTCCTACGAGCAGTACTTC
TRBJ1-6 | - | TRBD1 | TRBV7-4 | CASSLGRTGFSPLHF | TGTGCCAGCAGCTTAGGCCGGACAGGTTTTTCACCCCTCCACTTT
TRBJ2-7 | - | TRBD2 | TRBV28 | CASLESLGGSKPYEQYF | TGTGCCAGTCTAGAATCCTTGGGGGGGAGCAAACCCTACGAGCAGTACTTC
TRBJ1-1 | few | TRBD1 | TRBV12-3/TRBV12-4 | CASSSRQGRGTEAFF | TGTGCCAGCAGTTCCCGACAGGGCCGGGGCACTGAAGCTTTCTTT
TRBJ2-7 | few | - | TRBV4-1 | CASSERPYGEQYF | TGCGCCAGCAGTGAAAGACCGTACGGCGAGCAGTACTTC
TRBJ2-7 | few | - | TRBV7-9 | CASSLEAEISEQYF | TGTGCCAGCAGCTTAGAGGCCGAAATATCGGAGCAGTACTTC
TRBJ1-2 | many | TRBD1 | TRBV6-5 | CASSQDRGFYGYTF | TGTGCCAGCAGTCAGGACAGGGGATTCTATGGCTACACCTTC
TRBJ2-1 | - | - | TRBV4-3 | CASSQGLYNEQFF | TGCGCCAGCAGCCAAGGGCTTTACAATGAGCAGTTCTTC
TRBJ2-7 | - | - | TRBV12-3/TRBV12-4 | CASSFGLNYEQYF | TGTGCCAGCAGTTTCGGTCTAAACTACGAGCAGTACTTC
TRBJ2-2 | - | - | TRBV28 | CASSLSGNTGELFF | TGTGCCAGCAGTTTATCCGGGAACACCGGGGAGCTGTTTTTT
TRBJ2-7 | - | TRBD1 | TRBV4-3 | CASSQTTGDSYEQYF | TGCGCCAGCAGCCAGACAACAGGGGACTCCTACGAGCAGTACTTC
TRBJ2-7 | many | TRBD1 | TRBV7-9 | CASSSTSSDRGDLYEQYF | TGTGCCAGCAGCTCAACCTCCTCGGACAGGGGAGATCTCTACGAGCAGTACTTC
TRBJ2-7 | few | TRBD1 | TRBV6-5 | CASSYRAGGAGYEQYF | TGTGCCAGCAGTTACCGGGCAGGGGGCGCAGGTTACGAGCAGTACTTC
TRBJ1-1 | few | TRBD1 | TRBV20-1 | CSARASTGHTEAFF | TGCAGTGCTAGAGCCTCGACAGGGCACACTGAAGCTTTCTTT
TRBJ2-3 | few | - | TRBV7-9 | CASLGGLIGHTQYF | TGTGCCAGCTTGGGGGGCCTGATCGGCCATACGCAGTATTTT
TRBJ1-1 | many | - | TRBV7-2 | CASSLGESLNTEAFF | TGTGCCAGCAGCTTAGGGGAAAGTCTGAACACTGAAGCTTTCTTT
TRBJ1-3 | few | - | TRBV4-3 | CASSQDWQVSFSGNTIYF | TGCGCCAGCAGCCAAGACTGGCAGGTATCTTTTTCTGGAAACACCATATATTTT
TRBJ1-2 | - | - | TRBV20-1 | CSAGPRPGYGYTF | TGCAGTGCTGGCCCAAGGCCCGGCTATGGCTACACCTTC
TRBJ2-7 | few | TRBD2 | TRBV7-2 | CASSTSGGAYEQYF | TGTGCCAGCAGCACTAGCGGGGGGGCCTACGAGCAGTACTTC
TRBJ2-7 | - | - | TRBV7-8 | CASGPTGYLYEQYF | TGTGCCAGCGGCCCAACAGGGTACCTCTACGAGCAGTACTTC
TRBJ2-2 | few | - | TRBV28 | CASSHDRSGTGELFF | TGTGCCAGCAGCCATGACAGGTCGGGCACCGGGGAGCTGTTTTTT
TRBJ2-2 | - | TRBD1 | TRBV19 | CASSLGQGLTGELFF | TGTGCCAGTAGTCTAGGACAGGGGCTCACCGGGGAGCTGTTTTTT
TRBJ1-6 | - | - | TRBV7-6 | CASSFGGDSYNSPLHF | TGTGCCAGCAGCTTTGGCGGCGACTCCTATAATTCACCCCTCCACTTT
TRBJ2-7 | once | - | TRBV6-5 | CASSYSRVPTYEQYF | TGTGCCAGCAGTTACTCGAGGGTACCCACCTACGAGCAGTACTTC
TRBJ1-1 | few | - | TRBV11-2 | CASSWGADTEAFF | TGTGCCAGCAGCTGGGGGGCTGACACTGAAGCTTTCTTT
TRBJ1-5 | - | - | TRBV28 | CASIASVWTGGNQPQHF | TGTGCCAGCATAGCTTCGGTTTGGACTGGAGGCAATCAGCCCCAGCATTTT
TRBJ2-1 | - | TRBD1 | TRBV5-3 | CASSLRGGYYNEQFF | TGTGCCAGCAGCTTGCGAGGGGGCTACTACAATGAGCAGTTCTTC
TRBJ2-7 | - | - | TRBV12-3/TRBV12-4 | CASSLSLPGEQYF | TGTGCCAGCAGTTTGTCACTCCCCGGCGAGCAGTACTTC